This T cell receptor beta chain was retrieved from a study of T cells expressing NK-cell markers. In the study overall: Sorted CD3+CD56-NKG2C+, CD3+CD56+NKG2C- and CD3+CD56+NKG2C+ T cells were the source of the TCR beta repertoires.

About this clonotype itself: The target antigen is unknown.

Findings and limits, study-wide: The study found dominant NKG2C+ clonotypes at roughly 1.0-8% of CD8+ T cells in roughly six donors.

Germline V gene sequence: CDR1 LNHNV, CDR2 YYDKDF (reference sequence). The CDR3 runs 17 residues. Making the TCR beta cDNA relied on 5'RACE template switching with UMIs. TCRdb reprocessed the 5' RACE reads, with one entry per CDR3 protein and no DNA. This table lists some 410,000 distinct CDR3 sequences. The chain links TRBV15 to TRBJ2-5; the D call of TRBD2 rests on TCRdb alone, since no DNA is present to check it. This clonotype was obtained from a woman between 18 and 70 years old in good health. Sequenced material: blood T cells: a sorted CD56 or NKG2C T cell subset, CD4+ or CD8+ T cells, or bulk PBMC T cells (not recorded which). CDR3 sequence reads: CATRLELVARPEETQYF.